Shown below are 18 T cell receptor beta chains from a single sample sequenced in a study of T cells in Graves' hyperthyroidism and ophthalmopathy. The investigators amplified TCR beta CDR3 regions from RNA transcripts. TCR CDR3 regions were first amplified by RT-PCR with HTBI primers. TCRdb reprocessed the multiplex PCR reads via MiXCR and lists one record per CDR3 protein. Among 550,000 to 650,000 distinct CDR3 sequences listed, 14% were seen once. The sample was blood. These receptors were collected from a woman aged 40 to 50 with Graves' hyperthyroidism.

Written as DNA, the CDR3 is TGCAGTGCTAGCTTTGAAGGAACCGGGGAGCTGTTTTTT. This sequence encodes CSASFEGTGELFF. This chain connects TRBV20-1 to TRBJ2-2; D remains unclear. The V and J ends lost 3 bases and 5 bases respectively, with 10 bases between them. The germline V gene has CDR1 DFQATT and CDR2 SNEGSKA (reference sequence). The CDR3 spans 13 residues.

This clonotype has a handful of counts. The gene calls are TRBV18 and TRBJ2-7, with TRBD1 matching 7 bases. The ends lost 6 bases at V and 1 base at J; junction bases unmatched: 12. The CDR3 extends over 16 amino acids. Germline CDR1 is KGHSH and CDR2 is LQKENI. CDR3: CASSPSRTGLSYEQYF. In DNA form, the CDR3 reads TGTGCCAGCTCCCCATCAAGGACAGGCCTATCCTACGAGCAGTACTTC.

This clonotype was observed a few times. The CDR3 bases are TGCAGCGTCGGACAGGGGCTCTCCTCCTACGAGCAGTACTTC. Translating gives CSVGQGLSSYEQYF. This chain uses TRBV29-1 with TRBJ2-7; the match to TRBD1 covers 9 bases. The V gene end was trimmed by 6 bases and the J gene end by 0 bases; junction bases not matched to a gene: 6. Per germline, CDR1 SQVTM and CDR2 ANQGSEA. The CDR3 contains 14 residues.

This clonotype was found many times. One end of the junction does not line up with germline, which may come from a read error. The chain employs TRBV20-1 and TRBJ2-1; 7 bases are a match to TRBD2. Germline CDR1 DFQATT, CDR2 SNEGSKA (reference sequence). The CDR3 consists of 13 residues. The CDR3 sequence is CGARGLVPDEQFF. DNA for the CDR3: TGCGGTGCTAGAGGACTAGTTCCCGATGAGCAGTTCTTC.

CDR3 loop: CASSPNLYRISNYGYTF. As DNA, the CDR3 is TGTGCCAGCAGTCCCAACCTATACAGAATATCTAACTATGGCTACACCTTC. The chain carries TRBV12-3 or TRBV12-4 and TRBJ1-2, with no clear D. The CDR3 contains 17 residues. The V and J ends lost 5 bases and 0 bases respectively, with 19 bases between them.

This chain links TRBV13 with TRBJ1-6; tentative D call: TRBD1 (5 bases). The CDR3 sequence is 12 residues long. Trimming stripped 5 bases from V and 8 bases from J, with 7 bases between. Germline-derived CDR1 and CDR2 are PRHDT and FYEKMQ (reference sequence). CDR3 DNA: TGTGCCAGCAGCGTACAGGATTCACCCCTCCACTTT. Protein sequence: CASSVQDSPLHF.

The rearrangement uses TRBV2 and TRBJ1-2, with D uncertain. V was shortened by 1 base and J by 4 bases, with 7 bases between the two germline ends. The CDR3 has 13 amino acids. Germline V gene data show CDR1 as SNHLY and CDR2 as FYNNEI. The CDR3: CASSEGPTYGYTF. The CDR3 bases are TGTGCCAGCAGTGAAGGTCCAACCTATGGCTACACCTTC.

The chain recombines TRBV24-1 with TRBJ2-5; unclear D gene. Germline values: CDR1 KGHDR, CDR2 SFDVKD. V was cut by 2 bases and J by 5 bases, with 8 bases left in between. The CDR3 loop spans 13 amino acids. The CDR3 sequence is CATSDSGSETQYF. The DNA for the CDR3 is TGTGCCACCAGTGATTCGGGTTCGGAGACCCAGTACTTC.

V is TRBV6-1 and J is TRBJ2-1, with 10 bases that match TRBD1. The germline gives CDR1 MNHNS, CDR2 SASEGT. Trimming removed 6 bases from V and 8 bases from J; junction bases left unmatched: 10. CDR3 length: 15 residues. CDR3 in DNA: TGTGCCAGCAGGGGACCGGGACAGGGGATAGATGAGCAGTTCTTC. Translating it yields CASRGPGQGIDEQFF.

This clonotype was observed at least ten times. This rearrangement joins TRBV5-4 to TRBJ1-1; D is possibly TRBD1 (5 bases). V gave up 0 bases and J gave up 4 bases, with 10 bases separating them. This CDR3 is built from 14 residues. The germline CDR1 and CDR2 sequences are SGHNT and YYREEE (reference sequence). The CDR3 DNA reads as TGTGCCAGCAGCTTGGGCAGGGATGGCACTGAAGCTTTCTTT. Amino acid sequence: CASSLGRDGTEAFF.

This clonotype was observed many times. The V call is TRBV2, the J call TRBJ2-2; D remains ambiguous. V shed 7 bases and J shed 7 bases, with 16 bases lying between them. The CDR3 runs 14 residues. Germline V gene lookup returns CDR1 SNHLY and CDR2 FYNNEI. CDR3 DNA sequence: TGTGCCAGCACCCTTGGGTCTTTCGGCGGGGAGCTGTTTTTT. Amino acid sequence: CASTLGSFGGELFF.

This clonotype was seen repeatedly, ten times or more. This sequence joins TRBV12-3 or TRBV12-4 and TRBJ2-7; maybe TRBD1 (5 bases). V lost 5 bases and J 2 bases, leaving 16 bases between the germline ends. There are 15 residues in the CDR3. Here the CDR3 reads CASSIPGNRPYEQYF. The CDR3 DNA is TGTGCCAGCAGTATCCCAGGGAATCGACCCTACGAGCAGTACTTC.

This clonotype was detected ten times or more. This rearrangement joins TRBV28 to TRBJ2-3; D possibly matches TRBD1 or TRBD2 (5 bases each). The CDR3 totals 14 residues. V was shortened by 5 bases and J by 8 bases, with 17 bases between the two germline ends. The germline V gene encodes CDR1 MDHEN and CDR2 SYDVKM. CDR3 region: CASSPHSGAATQYF. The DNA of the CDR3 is TGTGCCAGCAGTCCCCATTCCGGGGCTGCTACGCAGTATTTT.

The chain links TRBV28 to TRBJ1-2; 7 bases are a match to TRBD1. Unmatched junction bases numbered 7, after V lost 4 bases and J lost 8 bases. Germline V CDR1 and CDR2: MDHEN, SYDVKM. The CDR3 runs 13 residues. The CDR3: CASSSGGGSGYTF. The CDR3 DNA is TGTGCCAGCAGTTCCGGAGGGGGCAGCGGCTACACCTTC.

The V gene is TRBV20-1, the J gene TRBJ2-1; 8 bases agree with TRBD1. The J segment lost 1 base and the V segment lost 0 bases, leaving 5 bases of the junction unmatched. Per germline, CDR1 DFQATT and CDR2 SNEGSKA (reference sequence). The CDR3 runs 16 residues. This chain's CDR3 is CSARDRGTGSYNEQFF. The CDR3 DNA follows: TGCAGTGCTAGAGATCGGGGGACAGGTTCCTACAATGAGCAGTTCTTC.

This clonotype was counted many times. Here the CDR3 DNA reads TGTGCCAGCAGCCTCCCTAGTAGGGACAGCTATGGCTACACCTTC. Translation: CASSLPSRDSYGYTF. The V gene is TRBV9, the J gene TRBJ1-2, with 7 bases that match TRBD1. Germline-derived CDR1 and CDR2 are SGDLS and YYNGEE. CDR3 length equals 15 residues. Unmatched junction bases numbered 10, after V lost 4 bases and J lost 4 bases.

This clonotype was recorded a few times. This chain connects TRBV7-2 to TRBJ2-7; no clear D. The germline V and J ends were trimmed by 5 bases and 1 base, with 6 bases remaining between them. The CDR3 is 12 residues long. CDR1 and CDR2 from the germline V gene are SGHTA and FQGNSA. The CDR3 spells CASSLKSYEQYF. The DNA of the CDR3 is TGTGCCAGCAGCCTGAAATCCTACGAGCAGTACTTC.

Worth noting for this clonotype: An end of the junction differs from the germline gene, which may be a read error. The CDR3 region is CASSEVPLGGSSTGELFF. CDR3 bases: TGTGCCAGCAGTGAAGTTCCCTTGGGAGGGAGTAGTACCGGGGAGCTATTTTTT. The rearrangement joins TRBV6-1 to TRBJ2-2, with 7 bases aligning to TRBD2. CDR1 is MNHNS, CDR2 SASEGT, per germline. The CDR3 runs 18 residues.